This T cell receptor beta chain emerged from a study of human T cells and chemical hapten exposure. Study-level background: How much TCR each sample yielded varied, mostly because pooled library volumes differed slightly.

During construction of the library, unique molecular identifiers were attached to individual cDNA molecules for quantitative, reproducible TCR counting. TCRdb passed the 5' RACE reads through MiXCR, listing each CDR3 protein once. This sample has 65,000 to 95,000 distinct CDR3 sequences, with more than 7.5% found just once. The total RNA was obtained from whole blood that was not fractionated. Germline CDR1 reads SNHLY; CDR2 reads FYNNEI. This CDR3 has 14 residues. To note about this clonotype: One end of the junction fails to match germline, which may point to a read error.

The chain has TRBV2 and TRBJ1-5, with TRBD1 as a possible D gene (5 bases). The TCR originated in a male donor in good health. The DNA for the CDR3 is TGTGCCAGCAGTGAATGGGGGAGCAAGCAGCCCCAGCATTTT. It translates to CASSEWGSKQPQHF.